These 18 T cell receptor beta chains came from one sample sequenced in a study of OX40 agonist ivuxolimab in advanced cancers. Only in-frame clones appear in the TCRdb table, and some are missing; sequencing was by immunoSEQ multiplex PCR. This sample has some 98,000 clones, with about 91% found just once. The source was CD4+ or CD8+ T cells sorted from blood, collected in a trial of the OX40 agonist ivuxolimab. The receptors stem from an adult with an advanced solid tumor such as melanoma, head and neck, liver or kidney cancer.

The V gene is TRBV19, the J gene TRBJ2-5; 7 nucleotides match TRBD1. Germline V gene sequence: CDR1 LNHDA, CDR2 SQIVND (reference sequence). With V trimmed by 6 bases and J by 4 bases, 5 bases remained unmatched. The CDR3 sequence is 13 residues long. CDR3 residues: CASRKQGTETQYF. CDR3 DNA sequence: TGTGCCAGTAGAAAACAGGGGACAGAGACCCAGTACTTC.

This sequence joins TRBV19 and TRBJ2-7, with D perhaps matching TRBD1 (7 bases). Germline V gene lookup returns CDR1 LNHDA and CDR2 SQIVND (reference sequence). V was pared by 6 bases and J by 3 bases, with 18 bases between. The CDR3 totals 15 residues. The CDR3: CASRRGTEVYYEQYF. The CDR3 DNA reads TGTGCCAGTAGACGGGGGACAGAGGTATACTACGAGCAGTACTTC.

This chain links TRBV28 with TRBJ2-4, with D uncertain. The CDR3 consists of 16 residues. V was shortened by 8 bases and J by 3 bases, with 20 bases between the two germline ends. Per the germline V gene, CDR1 is MDHEN and CDR2 is SYDVKM. CDR3 sequence (DNA): TGTGCCAGCTCCCCCATGCTTTTAGTCGGCAAAAACATTCAGTACTTC. This encodes CASSPMLLVGKNIQYF.

This chain links TRBV19 with TRBJ2-1; 8 nucleotides agree with TRBD1. The CDR3 loop spans 14 amino acids. Germline V gene sequence: CDR1 LNHDA, CDR2 SQIVND (reference sequence). Trimming removed 0 bases from V and 9 bases from J; junction bases left unmatched: 4. The CDR3: CASSIETGDGEQFF. The CDR3 nucleotides are TGTGCCAGTAGTATAGAGACAGGGGACGGTGAGCAGTTCTTC.

The chain employs TRBV11-2 and TRBJ2-7; no clear D. Trimming cost V 0 bases and J 3 bases, with 3 bases left between them. The CDR3 loop spans 12 amino acids. The germline CDR1 and CDR2 sequences are SGHAT and FQNNGV. The CDR3 loop is CASSLDFYEQYF. CDR3 sequence (DNA): TGTGCCAGCAGCTTAGATTTCTACGAGCAGTACTTC.

This clone was seen a handful of times. J is TRBJ2-7 and V is TRBV6-5; a possible D gene is TRBD1 (5 bases). V lost 6 bases to trimming and J lost 5 bases, with 11 bases between them. The CDR3 totals 12 residues. Germline CDR1 and CDR2: MNHEY and SVGAGI. The CDR3 loop reads CASRDTINEQYF. CDR3 DNA: TGTGCCAGCAGGGACACCATCAACGAGCAGTACTTC.

The genes are TRBV7-3 and TRBJ2-2; weak D call: TRBD2 (5 bases). V was trimmed by 4 bases and J by 1 base, leaving 16 bases between them. The CDR3 totals 17 residues. Germline CDR1 is SGHTA and CDR2 is FQGTGA. CDR3 sequence: CASSSRTGKGNTGELFF. The CDR3, as DNA: TGTGCCAGCAGCTCTAGGACCGGGAAGGGGAACACCGGGGAGCTGTTTTTT. Based on the CDR3 plus reference TRBV7-3 and TRBJ2-2, the full variable domain is GAGVSQTPSNKVTEKGKYVELRCDPISGHTALYWYRQSLGQGPEFLIYFQGTGAADDSGLPNDRFFAVRPEGSVSTLKIQRTERGDSAVYLCASSSRTGKGNTGELFFGEGSRLTVL.

The chain uses TRBV5-6 and TRBJ2-1; possibly TRBD1 or TRBD2 for D (5 bases each). CDR1 SGHDT and CDR2 YYEEEE come from the germline V gene. The V gene lost 2 bases and the J gene lost 8 bases, with 8 bases spanning the gap. This CDR3 contains 12 residues. In DNA form, the CDR3 reads TGTGCCAGCAGCTTTCTGGGGGATGAGCAGTTCTTC. This sequence encodes CASSFLGDEQFF.

The chain combines TRBV6-1 with TRBJ2-5; 15 bases are shared with TRBD2. The V gene's germline CDR1 is MNHNS and CDR2 SASEGT. The junction had 2 bases not matched to a gene; V was cut back by 8 bases and J by 1 base. CDR3 length: 15 residues. The CDR3 coding sequence is TGTGCCAGCGGACTAGCGGGGGGGATCCAAGAGACCCAGTACTTC. This codes for CASGLAGGIQETQYF.

This chain links TRBV5-4 with TRBJ2-2, with D tentatively TRBD2 (5 bases). Trimming cost V 4 bases and J 5 bases, with 9 bases left between them. This CDR3 contains 13 residues. Germline-derived CDR1 and CDR2 are SGHNT and YYREEE (reference sequence). CDR3 sequence reads: CASSERVTGELFF. In nucleotides, the CDR3 is TGTGCCAGCAGCGAGAGGGTTACCGGGGAGCTGTTTTTT.

The V gene is TRBV6-5, the J gene TRBJ1-2; possibly TRBD1 for D (5 bases). The V end lost 2 bases, the J end lost 2 bases, and 9 bases lay between the germline ends. The CDR3 spans 14 residues. Per germline, CDR1 MNHEY and CDR2 SVGAGI. CDR3: CASSYADTNYGYTF. CDR3 in DNA: TGTGCCAGCAGTTACGCGGACACGAACTATGGCTACACCTTC.

V gene TRBV19 combines with J gene TRBJ2-2, with TRBD1 matching over 10 bases. Germline trimming cut 10 bases from V and 7 bases from J; bases unmatched to any gene: 9. This CDR3 is built from 14 residues. In germline, CDR1 is LNHDA, CDR2 SQIVND (reference sequence). CDR3 nucleotide sequence: TGTGCCACCGCCGACAGGGGGCTGGGCGGGGAGCTGTTTTTT. This codes for CATADRGLGGELFF.

The V call is TRBV4-1, the J call TRBJ2-5, with D possibly being TRBD1 or TRBD2 (5 bases each). CDR1 is MGHRA and CDR2 is YSYEKL in the germline V gene. The CDR3 sequence is 15 residues long. The ends were cut back, 5 bases at V and 2 bases at J, with 15 bases in the middle. The CDR3 DNA follows: TGCGCCAGCAGCAGAAAACGGGACGGACAAGAGACCCAGTACTTC. Protein product: CASSRKRDGQETQYF.

CDR3 residues: CASSKQGLAAAQRYF. CDR3 coding DNA: TGTGCCAGCAGCAAACAAGGGCTAGCGGCAGCCCAACGGTATTTT. The chain combines TRBV21-1 with TRBJ2-3; TRBD2 reflects the table's D call only, with no check against the DNA. TRBV21-1 is termed a pseudogene. The CDR3 extends over 15 amino acids.

This chain links TRBV30 with TRBJ2-2, with D perhaps matching TRBD1 (5 bases). The CDR3 runs to 16 residues. Germline V CDR1 and CDR2: GTSNPN, SVGIG (reference sequence). Trimming cost V 0 bases and J 0 bases, with 11 bases left between them. The CDR3 DNA follows: TGTGCCTGGAGTGTACTGTGGGGCGCGAACACCGGGGAGCTGTTTTTT. Protein sequence: CAWSVLWGANTGELFF.

This clone was seen once. The V call is TRBV4-2, the J call TRBJ2-7; D is possibly TRBD2 (5 bases). In germline, CDR1 is LGHNA, CDR2 YNFKEQ. Trimming cost V 6 bases and J 1 base, with 13 bases left between them. The CDR3 is made up of 14 amino acids. As DNA, the CDR3 is TGTGCCAGCAGAAGCGGAGTTACGTCCTACGAGCAGTACTTC. Its protein product is CASRSGVTSYEQYF.

In DNA, the CDR3 is TGCGCCAGCAGCCAAGTGACAGGGAGCACTGAAGCTTTCTTT. Translating gives CASSQVTGSTEAFF. The chain recombines TRBV4-3 with TRBJ1-1, with TRBD1 matching 7 bases. The CDR3 has 14 residues. The V segment lost 1 base and the J segment 4 bases; nucleotides outside the gene matches: 3. The V gene's germline CDR1 is LGHNA and CDR2 YSLEER.

The chain combines TRBV4-3 with TRBJ2-7, with 7 bases aligning to TRBD1. J was trimmed by 1 base and V by 5 bases; bases with no gene match: 8. From germline, CDR1 is LGHNA and CDR2 YSLEER. This CDR3 spans 15 amino acids. The DNA for the CDR3 is TGCGCCAGCAGCGCAGACAGGGTAGCGTCCTACGAGCAGTACTTC. It codes for CASSADRVASYEQYF.